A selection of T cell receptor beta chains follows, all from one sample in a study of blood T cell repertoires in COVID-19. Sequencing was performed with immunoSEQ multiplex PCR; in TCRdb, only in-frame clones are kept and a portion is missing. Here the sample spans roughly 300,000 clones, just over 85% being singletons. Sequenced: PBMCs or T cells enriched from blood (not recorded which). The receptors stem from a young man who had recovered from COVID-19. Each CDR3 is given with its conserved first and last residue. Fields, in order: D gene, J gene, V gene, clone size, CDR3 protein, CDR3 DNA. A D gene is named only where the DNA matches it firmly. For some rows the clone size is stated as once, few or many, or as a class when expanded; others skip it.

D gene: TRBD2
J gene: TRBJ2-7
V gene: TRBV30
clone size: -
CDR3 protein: CACRLAGPGNEQYF
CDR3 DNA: TGTGCCTGCCGACTAGCGGGCCCGGGCAACGAGCAGTACTTC

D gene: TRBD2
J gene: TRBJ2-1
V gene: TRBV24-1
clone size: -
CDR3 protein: CATSVPRSGRINNEQFF
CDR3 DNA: TGTGCCACCAGTGTCCCCCGGAGCGGGAGAATAAACAATGAGCAGTTCTTC

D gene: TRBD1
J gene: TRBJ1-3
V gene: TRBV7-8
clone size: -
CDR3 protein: CASSSGTESGWGNTIYF
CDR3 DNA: TGTGCCAGCAGCTCCGGGACAGAATCGGGATGGGGAAACACCATATATTTT

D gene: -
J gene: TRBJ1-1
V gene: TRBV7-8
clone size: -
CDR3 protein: CASSLAEGTFEAFF
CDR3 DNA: TGTGCCAGCAGCTTAGCAGAAGGGACATTCGAAGCTTTCTTT

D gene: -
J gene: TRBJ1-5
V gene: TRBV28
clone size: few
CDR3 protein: CASSPRHGRVAQHF
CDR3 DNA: TGTGCCAGCAGTCCCCGCCACGGGCGGGTGGCCCAGCATTTT

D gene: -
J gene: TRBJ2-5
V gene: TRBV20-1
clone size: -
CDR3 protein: CSGGTQYF
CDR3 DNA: TGCAGTGGCGGGACCCAGTACTTC

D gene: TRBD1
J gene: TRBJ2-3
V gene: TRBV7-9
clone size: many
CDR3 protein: CASSLVRTGSTDTQYF
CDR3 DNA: TGTGCCAGCAGCTTAGTCAGGACAGGGAGCACAGATACGCAGTATTTT

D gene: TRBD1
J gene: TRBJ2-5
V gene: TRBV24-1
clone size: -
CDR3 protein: CATSDPRGQGYGETQYF
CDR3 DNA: TGTGCCACCAGTGATCCCCGAGGACAGGGTTACGGAGAGACCCAGTACTTC

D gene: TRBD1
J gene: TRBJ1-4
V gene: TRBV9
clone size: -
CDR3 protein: CASSEGTVRGWRTNEKLFF
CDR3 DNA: TGTGCCAGCAGCGAGGGGACAGTCCGGGGGTGGAGAACTAATGAAAAACTGTTTTTT

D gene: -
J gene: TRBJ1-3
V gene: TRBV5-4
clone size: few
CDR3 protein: CASSRGEGGNTIYF
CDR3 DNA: TGTGCCAGCAGTCGGGGGGAGGGCGGAAACACCATATATTTT

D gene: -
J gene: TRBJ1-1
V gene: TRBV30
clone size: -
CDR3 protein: CAWSSVGGTEAFF
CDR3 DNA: TGTGCCTGGAGTAGCGTAGGGGGCACTGAAGCTTTCTTT

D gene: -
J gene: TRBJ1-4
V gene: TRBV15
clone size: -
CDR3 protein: CAILIGGTTNEKLFF
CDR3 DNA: TGTGCCATACTAATTGGCGGGACAACTAATGAAAAACTGTTTTTT

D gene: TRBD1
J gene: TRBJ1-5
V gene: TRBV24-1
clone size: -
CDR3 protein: CATSATGPRQGSNQPQHF
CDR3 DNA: TGTGCCACCAGTGCGACCGGGCCCCGACAGGGGAGCAATCAGCCCCAGCATTTT

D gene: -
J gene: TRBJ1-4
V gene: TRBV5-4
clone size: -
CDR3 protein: CASTISPTNEKLFF
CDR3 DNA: TGTGCCAGCACCATTTCCCCAACTAATGAAAAACTGTTTTTT

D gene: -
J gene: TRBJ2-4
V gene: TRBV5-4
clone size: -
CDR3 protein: CAIKGSGTKNIQYF
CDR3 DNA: TGTGCCATCAAGGGGAGTGGGACTAAAAACATTCAGTACTTC

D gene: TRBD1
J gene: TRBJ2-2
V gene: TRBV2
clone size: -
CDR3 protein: CASSDEGAKTGELFF
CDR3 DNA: TGTGCCAGCAGTGACGAGGGGGCTAAAACCGGGGAGCTGTTTTTT